The 25 T cell receptor beta chains in this list originate from one sample, sequenced in a study of blood T cell repertoires in COVID-19. The method was immunoSEQ multiplex PCR; TCRdb's version includes in-frame clones alone and lacks a portion of them. The sample carries some 87,000 clones, around four fifths recorded once. Sequenced: peripheral blood. The receptor set was obtained from an elderly man with active or convalescent COVID-19.

V gene TRBV25-1 combines with J gene TRBJ1-6, with D possibly being TRBD1 (5 bases). Trimming removed 6 bases from V and 8 bases from J, with 8 bases in between. Per the germline V gene, CDR1 is MGHDK and CDR2 is SYGVNS. The CDR3 spans 12 residues. The CDR3 DNA follows: TGTGCCAGCAGAGACAGTTATTCACCCCTCCACTTT. Its translation is CASRDSYSPLHF.

This clone showed up just a few times. V is TRBV27 and J is TRBJ1-2; D gene uncertain. The germline V and J ends were trimmed by 5 bases and 7 bases, with 20 bases remaining between them. Germline CDR1 MNHEY, CDR2 SMNVEV (reference sequence). This CDR3 has 15 residues. This CDR3 is CASSPSEQFSRGYTF. DNA for the CDR3: TGTGCCAGCAGTCCGTCGGAGCAGTTTTCTCGTGGCTACACCTTC.

The chain carries TRBV3-1 (or the pseudogene TRBV3-2) and TRBJ1-5; D call uncertain. V gave up 0 bases and J gave up 7 bases, with 13 bases separating them. This CDR3 has 15 residues. Germline CDR1 reads LGHDT; CDR2 reads YNNKEL (reference sequence). In nucleotides, the CDR3 is TGTGCCAGCAGCCAAGATCCCGGGGATAGGCAGCCCCAGCATTTT. Its protein product is CASSQDPGDRQPQHF.

This clone has just one count. V and J are TRBV24-1 and TRBJ2-3; 11 bases line up with TRBD2. Germline-derived CDR1 and CDR2 are KGHDR and SFDVKD. The CDR3 consists of 16 residues. The V gene end was trimmed by 3 bases and the J gene end by 1 base; junction bases not matched to a gene: 2. CDR3 protein: CATSDATSGGTDTQYF. The CDR3 DNA follows: TGTGCCACCAGTGATGCGACTAGCGGGGGCACAGATACGCAGTATTTT.

The genes are TRBV19 and TRBJ2-7, with D perhaps matching TRBD2 (6 bases). The CDR3 contains 15 residues. Trimming removed 5 bases from V and 3 bases from J, with 17 bases in between. Germline values: CDR1 LNHDA, CDR2 SQIVND (reference sequence). The CDR3 bases are TGTGCCAGTAGTTCCAATGGGGACTCTGGCTACGAGCAGTACTTC. Protein: CASSSNGDSGYEQYF.

This chain uses TRBV19 with TRBJ2-7, with 9 nucleotides matching TRBD1. The CDR3 extends over 16 amino acids. Germline V gene data show CDR1 as LNHDA and CDR2 as SQIVND (reference sequence). The junction had 11 bases not matched to a gene; V was cut back by 3 bases and J by 5 bases. CDR3: CASSMRTGTGFHEQYF. Here the CDR3 DNA reads TGTGCCAGTAGTATGCGGACCGGGACAGGGTTCCACGAGCAGTACTTC.

This chain links TRBV28 with TRBJ1-2, with D perhaps TRBD1 (5 bases). The CDR3 is made up of 16 amino acids. Per the germline V gene, CDR1 is MDHEN and CDR2 is SYDVKM. V lost 9 bases and J lost 1, with 21 bases in between. The CDR3 here is CASLSGGGNYNYGYTF. CDR3 DNA sequence: TGTGCCAGTTTATCCGGGGGAGGGAACTATAACTATGGCTACACCTTC.

This clone was observed a handful of times. The chain couples TRBV28 to TRBJ1-2, with 11 bases lining up with TRBD1. The V segment lost 6 bases and the J segment 4 bases; nucleotides outside the gene matches: 7. Germline V gene data show CDR1 as MDHEN and CDR2 as SYDVKM. This CDR3 has 15 residues. The CDR3 here is CASRIPGTGGYGYTF. Written as DNA, the CDR3 is TGTGCCAGCAGGATCCCCGGGACAGGGGGCTATGGCTACACCTTC.

This sequence joins TRBV7-3 and TRBJ2-1; 8 bases are shared with TRBD2. The trim removed 5 bases at V and 9 bases at J, leaving 18 bases unmatched. CDR3 length: 17 residues. Germline CDR1 is SGHTA and CDR2 is FQGTGA. Here the CDR3 DNA reads TGTGCCAGCAGCCGGATCCACGGGGGGGCCTCCGGAATTGAGCAGTTCTTC. The encoded protein is CASSRIHGGASGIEQFF.

The chain combines TRBV5-4 with TRBJ2-3; the D gene is possibly TRBD2 (5 bases). The CDR3 consists of 13 residues. The V gene lost 4 bases and the J gene lost 6 bases, with 12 bases spanning the gap. Looked up from germline, CDR1 is SGHNT and CDR2 is YYREEE (reference sequence). The DNA of the CDR3 is TGTGCCAGCAGCGCCGCGGGTTCTGATACGCAGTATTTT. Amino acid sequence: CASSAAGSDTQYF.

The genes are TRBV28 and TRBJ2-3; D is uncertain. The CDR3 extends over 15 amino acids. In germline, CDR1 is MDHEN, CDR2 SYDVKM. V was clipped by 5 bases and J by 4 bases, with 16 bases between them. DNA of the CDR3: TGTGCCAGCAGTCCCGGTCGTCCAATCCCAGATACGCAGTATTTT. Its translation is CASSPGRPIPDTQYF. Full variable domain (remainder filled in from reference TRBV28 and TRBJ2-3): DVKVTQSSRYLVKRTGEKVFLECVQDMDHENMFWYRQDPGLGLRLIYFSYDVKMKEKGDIPEGYSVSREKKERFSLILESASTNQTSMYLCASSPGRPIPDTQYFGPGTRLTVL.

This rearrangement joins TRBV4-1 to TRBJ2-5, with 10 positions matching TRBD2. Germline V CDR1 and CDR2: MGHRA, YSYEKL. This CDR3 contains 17 residues. Losses at the gene ends were 1 base for V and 1 base for J; bases not matched to a gene: 6. DNA for the CDR3: TGCGCCAGCAGCCAAGGACCCAGCGGGAGGGTCCAAGAGACCCAGTACTTC. Encoded protein: CASSQGPSGRVQETQYF.

This clone was recorded a few times. The V gene is TRBV30, the J gene TRBJ1-5; 8 nucleotides agree with TRBD1. Trimming removed 3 bases from V and 4 bases from J; junction bases left unmatched: 8. Germline values: CDR1 GTSNPN, CDR2 SVGIG (reference sequence). The CDR3 runs to 15 residues. CDR3 nucleotide sequence: TGTGCCTGGAGAACCGGGACAGGTCGAAATCAGCCCCAGCATTTT. This sequence encodes CAWRTGTGRNQPQHF.

CDR3 protein: CASSEGKIQARGTQYF. The CDR3 DNA is TGTGCCAGCAGTGAAGGCAAAATACAAGCTAGGGGAACCCAGTACTTC. J is TRBJ2-5 and V is TRBV2, with D possibly being TRBD1 (5 bases). The CDR3 sequence is 16 residues long. Germline V gives CDR1 SNHLY, CDR2 FYNNEI. Trimming shortened V by 1 base and J by 8 bases, and 20 bases separated the two germline ends.

The V call is TRBV2, the J call TRBJ1-2; D ambiguous. In germline, CDR1 is SNHLY, CDR2 FYNNEI. With 2 bases removed from V and 2 bases from J, the gap between germline ends came to 6 bases. There are 13 residues in the CDR3. The CDR3, as DNA: TGTGCCAGCAGTGAACAGAACAACTATGGCTACACCTTC. Its protein product is CASSEQNNYGYTF.

The rearrangement uses TRBV5-4 and TRBJ1-6, with a tentative D call TRBD1 (6 bases). The germline V gene has CDR1 SGHNT and CDR2 YYREEE (reference sequence). The V end was cut by 0 bases, the J end by 0 bases, with 16 bases between. The CDR3 is made up of 19 amino acids. The CDR3 protein is CASSLGSRGASSYNSPLHF. The CDR3, as DNA: TGTGCCAGCAGCTTGGGGTCCCGGGGGGCAAGCTCCTATAATTCACCCCTCCACTTT.

CDR3 sequence: CASSEDPMRGYTF. Here the CDR3 DNA reads TGCGCCAGCAGCGAAGATCCCATGAGAGGCTACACCTTC. The rearrangement uses TRBV5-1 and TRBJ1-2; unclear D gene. This CDR3 comprises 13 residues. Trimming stripped 4 bases from V and 8 bases from J, with 15 bases between. Germline V gene data show CDR1 as SGHRS and CDR2 as YFSETQ. The variable domain in full, with the rest retrieved from reference TRBV5-1 and TRBJ1-2, is KAGVTQTPRYLIKTRGQQVTLSCSPISGHRSVSWYQQTPGQGLQFLFEYFSETQRNKGNFPGRFSGRQFSNSRSEMNVSTLELGDSALYLCASSEDPMRGYTFGSGTRLTVV.

This chain links TRBV19 with TRBJ1-1, with 9 bases that match TRBD1. This CDR3 is 17 amino acids long. The J segment lost 5 bases and the V segment lost 3 bases, leaving 13 bases of the junction unmatched. In germline, CDR1 is LNHDA, CDR2 SQIVND (reference sequence). The CDR3 bases are TGTGCCAGTAGTATTACAGGGGGCGCGCCGGCGGGGACTGAAGCTTTCTTT. Amino acids: CASSITGGAPAGTEAFF.

V is TRBV7-2 and J is TRBJ2-1; TRBD2 agrees at 10 bases. Germline-derived CDR1 and CDR2 are SGHTA and FQGNSA. The CDR3 loop spans 15 amino acids. After removal of 5 bases from V and 7 bases from J, the junction contained 8 bases not matched to a gene. The CDR3 DNA reads as TGTGCCAGCAGCCCAATAGCGGGAGGTGGAAATGAGCAGTTCTTC. This translates into CASSPIAGGGNEQFF. Looking up the rest from reference TRBV7-2 and TRBJ2-1 gives the full variable domain: GAGVSQSPSNKVTEKGKDVELRCDPISGHTALYWYRQSLGQGLEFLIYFQGNSAPDKSGLPSDRFSAERTGGSVSTLTIQRTQQEDSAVYLCASSPIAGGGNEQFFGPGTRLTVL.

V is TRBV7-9 and J is TRBJ1-6; D is ambiguous. Germline loops: CDR1 SEHNR, CDR2 FQNEAQ (reference sequence). The CDR3 covers 13 residues. V dropped 5 bases and J dropped 10 bases, with 12 bases sitting between them. This CDR3 is CASSRKEVSPLHF. The CDR3 DNA follows: TGTGCCAGCAGCCGAAAAGAGGTATCACCCCTCCACTTT.

This chain connects TRBV10-3 to TRBJ1-4; 9 bases are shared with TRBD1. V shed 6 bases and J 6 bases; nucleotides not matched to a gene: 5. Per germline, CDR1 ENHRY and CDR2 SYGVKD. The CDR3 loop spans 14 amino acids. Written as DNA, the CDR3 is TGTGCCATCAGAGCGGACAGGGGCGATGAAAAACTGTTTTTT. The encoded protein is CAIRADRGDEKLFF.

In this sample, this clone turned up once. This chain connects TRBV6-5 to TRBJ1-3; D is unclear. The CDR3 contains 13 residues. V was clipped by 4 bases and J by 0 bases, with 4 bases between them. Germline loops: CDR1 MNHEY, CDR2 SVGAGI. CDR3 loop: CASSLNSGNTIYF. CDR3 nucleotide sequence: TGTGCCAGCAGTTTAAACTCTGGAAACACCATATATTTT.

This chain joins TRBV2 and TRBJ2-3; the match to TRBD1 covers 10 bases. V lost 1 base to trimming and J lost 3 bases; unmatched junction nucleotides: 1. CDR3 length equals 15 residues. CDR1 and CDR2 (germline): SNHLY, FYNNEI. The CDR3 is CASSEGTGGTDTQYF. CDR3 in DNA: TGTGCCAGCAGTGAAGGGACAGGGGGGACAGATACGCAGTATTTT.

This clone was seen just once. The V and J genes are TRBV5-1 and TRBJ2-7; D is uncertain. Germline V gives CDR1 SGHRS, CDR2 YFSETQ. V was cut by 4 bases and J by 9 bases, with 17 bases left in between. The CDR3 has 13 amino acids. The CDR3 loop reads CASSPEVVGGQYF. The CDR3 DNA sequence: TGCGCCAGCAGCCCGGAAGTAGTCGGCGGGCAGTACTTC.

The chain employs TRBV9 and TRBJ2-7; TRBD2 matches at 8 bases. Trimming took 6 bases from V and 2 from J; bases not matched to a gene: 10. Germline V lookup: CDR1 SGDLS, CDR2 YYNGEE. The CDR3 sequence is 15 residues long. The CDR3 sequence: CASTRGPGLAYEQYF. The CDR3, as DNA: TGTGCCAGCACCAGGGGTCCGGGACTAGCCTACGAGCAGTACTTC.